This passage covers 15 T cell receptor beta chains from one sample sequenced in a study of human T cells and chemical hapten exposure. The time point is: patch test 3, about 24 weeks after DPC sensitization. Indicated treatment: therapeutic diphenylcyclopropenone sensitization with weekly scalp DPC. TCRdb re-called the RACE reads with MiXCR, one entry per CDR3 protein. The sample contains about 82,000 distinct CDR3 sequences, 10% to 11% of which appear only once. The sequencing here drew on whole blood, taken in connection with sensitization to the hapten diphenylcyclopropenone (DPC). All receptors derive from a woman between 50 and 59 years old with alopecia areata. Some clones in this sample may be carry-over from other donors' samples.

This clonotype was counted a few times. The chain combines TRBV12-3 or TRBV12-4 with TRBJ2-4; no definite D call. The CDR3 contains 16 residues. V lost 6 bases and J 1 base, leaving 16 bases between the germline ends. The CDR3 DNA follows: TGTGCCAGCAGAAGCCAGCTGTCCTTGGCCAAAAACATTCAGTACTTC. Translated: CASRSQLSLAKNIQYF.

This clonotype was picked up many times. The chain uses TRBV7-2 and TRBJ2-2; no definite D call. Trimming left V 1 base short and J 2 bases short, with 8 bases between. Germline assignment: CDR1 SGHTA and CDR2 FQGNSA. CDR3 length: 15 residues. DNA of the CDR3: TGTGCCAGCAGCTTAGGCCGGGTCAACACCGGGGAGCTGTTTTTT. It is translated as CASSLGRVNTGELFF.

This clonotype was observed many times. The V call is TRBV7-9, the J call TRBJ2-2; 8 bases align to TRBD1. The germline V gene encodes CDR1 SEHNR and CDR2 FQNEAQ (reference sequence). V dropped 8 bases and J dropped 4; count of bases not matched to a gene: 9. This CDR3 has 15 residues. CDR3 amino acids: CASEKGQGFTGELFF. DNA of the CDR3: TGTGCCAGCGAAAAAGGACAGGGTTTCACCGGGGAGCTGTTTTTT.

In its sample, this clonotype was seen many times. The V call is TRBV6-2 or TRBV6-3, the J call TRBJ1-1, with a weak D call TRBD1 (6 bases). The CDR3 is 15 amino acids. Germline-derived CDR1 and CDR2 are MNHEY and SVGEGT. Trimming left V 4 bases short and J 1 base short, with 13 bases between. CDR3 coding DNA: TGTGCCAGCAGTTCAACGAGGACAGCGAACACTGAAGCTTTCTTT. This translates into CASSSTRTANTEAFF.

This clonotype showed up many times. This chain connects TRBV7-2 to TRBJ2-1; 12 bases are shared with TRBD2. This CDR3 contains 18 residues. CDR1 SGHTA and CDR2 FQGNSA come from the germline V gene. Trimming removed 4 bases from V and 7 bases from J; junction bases left unmatched: 14. The CDR3 sequence is CASSSGGLAGKLQNEQFF. CDR3 DNA sequence: TGTGCCAGCAGCTCCGGAGGACTAGCGGGAAAGCTGCAGAATGAGCAGTTCTTC.

This clonotype was found many times. V and J are TRBV11-2 and TRBJ2-5; no definite D call. Germline V gene lookup returns CDR1 SGHAT and CDR2 FQNNGV. Between the trimmed V and J ends, which lost 1 base and 4 bases, there was a span of 13 bases. This CDR3 region has 15 residues. The CDR3 DNA follows: TGTGCCAGCAGCTTAGTCGCGGCACCCATAGAGACCCAGTACTTC. This encodes CASSLVAAPIETQYF.

The V call is TRBV11-2, the J call TRBJ1-4; D not resolved. The germline V gene encodes CDR1 SGHAT and CDR2 FQNNGV. The CDR3 is 12 residues long. Trimming pared 4 bases from V and 8 bases from J, leaving 8 bases between. The CDR3 here is CASSYGPEKLFF. The DNA of the CDR3 is TGTGCCAGCAGCTACGGCCCCGAAAAACTGTTTTTT. Drawing the rest from reference TRBV11-2 and TRBJ1-4, the complete variable domain is EAGVAQSPRYKIIEKRQSVAFWCNPISGHATLYWYQQILGQGPKLLIQFQNNGVVDDSQLPKDRFSAERLKGVDSTLKIQPAKLEDSAVYLCASSYGPEKLFFGSGTQLSVL.

The chain carries TRBV29-1 and TRBJ2-1; TRBD2 matches 9 bases. This CDR3 spans 13 amino acids. CDR1 SQVTM and CDR2 ANQGSEA come from the germline V gene. V gave up 2 bases and J gave up 10 bases; unmatched junction bases: 6. The CDR3 DNA follows: TGCAGCGTTGAACTGCGCGGACTAGCGGAGCAGTTCTTC. It specifies CSVELRGLAEQFF.

About this clonotype itself: Possible read error: a much larger clone is one base away. This chain links TRBV12-3 or TRBV12-4 with TRBJ2-1; 7 positions match TRBD2. The CDR3 extends over 15 amino acids. The DNA of the CDR3 is TGTACCAGCAGTTTACGGGAGGACTCCTACAATGAGCAGTTCTTC. Amino acids: CTSSLREDSYNEQFF.

This clonotype was recorded at least ten times. The genes are TRBV5-1 and TRBJ2-5; 7 bases are shared with TRBD2. Germline values: CDR1 SGHRS, CDR2 YFSETQ. The CDR3 length is 14 residues. The J segment lost 1 base and the V segment lost 1 base, leaving 1 base of the junction unmatched. The CDR3 region has the DNA TGCGCCAGCAGCTTGACTAGCGTCCAAGAGACCCAGTACTTC. It specifies CASSLTSVQETQYF.

This clonotype was found many times. V and J are TRBV4-2 and TRBJ2-7; D is ambiguous. The CDR3 loop spans 14 amino acids. In germline, CDR1 is LGHNA, CDR2 YNFKEQ. Trimming stripped 1 base from V and 3 bases from J, with 10 bases between. The CDR3 DNA is TGTGCCAGCAGCCAAGCGGATTGGGACTACGAGCAGTACTTC. It specifies CASSQADWDYEQYF.

The J gene is TRBJ2-5, the V gene TRBV25-1; no clear D gene. CDR3 length: 13 residues. CDR1 is MGHDK and CDR2 is SYGVNS in the germline V gene. V lost 3 bases and J lost 1, with 6 bases in between. The CDR3 nucleotides read TGTGCCAGCAGTGACGGCTTCCAAGAGACCCAGTACTTC. This gives the protein CASSDGFQETQYF.

The chain recombines TRBV29-1 with TRBJ2-2, with 7 bases aligning to TRBD1. The junction had 8 bases not matched to a gene; V was cut back by 7 bases and J by 3 bases. Germline-derived CDR1 and CDR2 are SQVTM and ANQGSEA. The CDR3 consists of 14 residues. The CDR3 loop reads CSAPSGGYTGELFF. The CDR3 DNA is TGCAGCGCGCCTTCAGGGGGTTACACCGGGGAGCTGTTTTTT.

This clonotype was recorded a few times. The gene calls are TRBV11-2 and TRBJ2-1; TRBD2 aligns across 9 bases. The CDR3 is 16 amino acids. V shed 4 bases, J shed 4 bases, and the junction held 8 bases outside the gene matches. Germline lookup yields CDR1 SGHAT and CDR2 FQNNGV. The CDR3 here is CASSYSGRGGYNEQFF. CDR3 nucleotide sequence: TGTGCCAGCAGCTATAGCGGGAGAGGGGGGTACAATGAGCAGTTCTTC.

In this sample, this clonotype turned up a few times. The rearrangement uses TRBV3-1 and TRBJ1-1; D gene uncertain. Germline loops: CDR1 LGHDT, CDR2 YNNKEL (reference sequence). The CDR3 covers 16 residues. V was clipped by 1 base and J by 4 bases, with 16 bases between them. The CDR3 reads CASSQVFSWAVTEAFF. CDR3 in DNA: TGTGCCAGCAGCCAAGTTTTTTCCTGGGCGGTCACTGAAGCTTTCTTT.